One and the same sample provided the 27 T cell receptor beta chains below, sequenced in a study of human T cells and chemical hapten exposure. TCRdb passed the RACE reads through MiXCR, listing each CDR3 protein once. The sample has approximately 60,000 distinct CDR3 sequences, roughly 12% seen once. Time point of the sample: pre-sensitization, week 0. Indicated treatment: therapeutic diphenylcyclopropenone sensitization with weekly scalp DPC. The sequencing used whole blood, collected in connection with sensitization to the hapten diphenylcyclopropenone (DPC). The receptor set was obtained from a woman in her thirties or forties with alopecia areata. Some clones in this sample may be carry-over from other donors' samples.

This clonotype was recorded at least ten times. This chain uses TRBV15 with TRBJ2-5; TRBD2 agrees at 14 bases. Germline CDR1 is LNHNV and CDR2 is YYDKDF (reference sequence). Germline trimming cut 4 bases from V and 3 bases from J; bases unmatched to any gene: 4. CDR3 length: 16 residues. The CDR3 protein is CATSTPGLAGEETQYF. The CDR3 DNA is TGTGCCACCAGCACGCCGGGACTAGCGGGGGAAGAGACCCAGTACTTC.

This clonotype was recorded at least ten times. This chain connects TRBV24-1 to TRBJ2-1, with D perhaps matching TRBD1 or TRBD2 (5 bases each). The CDR3 sequence is 15 residues long. V lost 1 base, J lost 6 bases, and 12 bases lay in between. CDR1 is KGHDR and CDR2 is SFDVKD in the germline V gene. The CDR3: CATSDFTRDGNEQFF. CDR3 nucleotide sequence: TGTGCCACCAGTGATTTTACCAGGGACGGCAATGAGCAGTTCTTC.

This clonotype was detected ten times or more. The chain employs TRBV6-1 and TRBJ2-7; D gene uncertain. CDR1 and CDR2 (germline): MNHNS, SASEGT. Trimming took 8 bases from V and 4 from J, leaving 12 bases between them. The CDR3 runs to 12 residues. CDR3 in DNA: TGTGCCAGCCATGATATAGGATACGAGCAGTACTTC. Amino acids: CASHDIGYEQYF.

This clonotype was recorded many times. The chain couples TRBV18 to TRBJ1-1; TRBD1 aligns across 7 bases. V dropped 4 bases and J dropped 2; count of bases not matched to a gene: 4. There are 14 residues in the CDR3. CDR1 and CDR2 (germline): KGHSH, LQKENI. The CDR3 reads CASSQRQGNTEAFF. In DNA form, the CDR3 reads TGTGCCAGCTCACAGCGACAGGGAAACACTGAAGCTTTCTTT.

This clonotype was observed many times. The V and J genes are TRBV28 and TRBJ1-1; 11 bases agree with TRBD1. CDR1 and CDR2 (germline): MDHEN, SYDVKM. Unmatched junction bases numbered 9, after V lost 6 bases and J lost 6 bases. The CDR3 is 15 residues long. The CDR3 sequence: CASREGQGEYSEAFF. CDR3 nucleotide sequence: TGTGCCAGCAGGGAGGGACAGGGGGAATACTCTGAAGCTTTCTTT.

There are many counts of this clonotype. CDR3 coding DNA: TGCAGTGCTAGATCGAGAAACAATGAGCAGTTCTTC. It specifies CSARSRNNEQFF. V and J are TRBV20-1 and TRBJ2-1; D uncertain. CDR3 length equals 12 residues. Germline V gene sequence: CDR1 DFQATT, CDR2 SNEGSKA (reference sequence). Trimming removed 2 bases at V and 5 bases at J, with 7 bases between.

This clonotype was seen repeatedly, ten times or more. The V gene is TRBV2, the J gene TRBJ2-2; D gene unclear. The germline gives CDR1 SNHLY, CDR2 FYNNEI. The V end lost 10 bases, the J end lost 4 bases, and 10 bases lay between the germline ends. CDR3 length: 12 residues. The CDR3 here is CATLWSTGELFF. Here the CDR3 DNA reads TGTGCCACCCTGTGGAGCACCGGGGAGCTGTTTTTT.

This clonotype was observed many times. CDR3 residues: CASSLGPGLEAYEQYF. The CDR3 DNA follows: TGTGCCAGCAGCTTAGGCCCAGGACTAGAAGCCTACGAGCAGTACTTC. V is TRBV11-2 and J is TRBJ2-7, with 7 bases lining up with TRBD2. The trim removed 1 base at V and 2 bases at J, leaving 8 bases unmatched. Germline loops: CDR1 SGHAT, CDR2 FQNNGV. This CDR3 contains 16 residues.

This clonotype was seen repeatedly, ten times or more. The chain couples TRBV7-2 to TRBJ2-1; D may be TRBD2 (5 bases). Germline CDR1 and CDR2: SGHTA and FQGNSA. Trimming stripped 5 bases from V and 5 bases from J, with 25 bases between. The CDR3 extends over 18 amino acids. Written as DNA, the CDR3 is TGTGCCAGCAGCACCCGACCCTCCGACTACCCAGTTCACAATGAGCAGTTCTTC. Translated, it gives CASSTRPSDYPVHNEQFF. The complete variable domain, with remaining parts taken from reference TRBV7-2 and TRBJ2-1, reads GAGVSQSPSNKVTEKGKDVELRCDPISGHTALYWYRQSLGQGLEFLIYFQGNSAPDKSGLPSDRFSAERTGGSVSTLTIQRTQQEDSAVYLCASSTRPSDYPVHNEQFFGPGTRLTVL.

The chain uses TRBV20-1 and TRBJ2-5; 8 bases are a match to TRBD2. The germline V gene encodes CDR1 DFQATT and CDR2 SNEGSKA (reference sequence). With V trimmed by 0 bases and J by 5 bases, 20 bases remained unmatched. The CDR3 is 19 amino acids. The CDR3 spells CSARETNSGETIGWETQYF. The CDR3 DNA is TGCAGTGCTAGAGAAACCAATAGCGGGGAAACCATCGGTTGGGAGACCCAGTACTTC.

This clonotype was recorded a few times. The chain joins TRBV9 to TRBJ2-7, with a weak D call TRBD1 (5 bases). Trimming removed 4 bases from V and 2 bases from J, with 22 bases in between. CDR3 length equals 17 residues. Germline V lookup: CDR1 SGDLS, CDR2 YYNGEE. CDR3 sequence reads: CASSPSPTGSRPYEQYF. The CDR3 DNA follows: TGTGCCAGCAGCCCGAGCCCCACAGGAAGTAGGCCCTACGAGCAGTACTTC. Based on the CDR3 plus reference TRBV9 and TRBJ2-7, the full variable domain is DSGVTQTPKHLITATGQRVTLRCSPRSGDLSVYWYQQSLDQGLQFLIQYYNGEERAKGNILERFSAQQFPDLHSELNLSSLELGDSALYFCASSPSPTGSRPYEQYFGPGTRLTVT.

There are many counts of this clonotype. This rearrangement joins TRBV18 to TRBJ1-1; 8 bases line up with TRBD1. The germline CDR1 and CDR2 sequences are KGHSH and LQKENI. The trim removed 3 bases at V and 1 base at J, leaving 4 bases unmatched. This CDR3 comprises 15 residues. This chain's CDR3 is CASSPGTGPNTEAFF. Here the CDR3 DNA reads TGTGCCAGCTCACCGGGGACAGGTCCGAACACTGAAGCTTTCTTT.

This clonotype was counted ten times or more. V and J are TRBV5-6 and TRBJ1-5; maybe TRBD1 (6 bases). Trimming left V 2 bases short and J 6 bases short, with 12 bases between. The CDR3 is made up of 14 amino acids. The germline CDR1 and CDR2 sequences are SGHDT and YYEEEE. The CDR3 here is CASSFGPGVQPQHF. In DNA form, the CDR3 reads TGTGCCAGCAGCTTTGGTCCAGGGGTTCAGCCCCAGCATTTT.

This clonotype was counted many times. V and J are TRBV5-1 and TRBJ2-1; D is possibly TRBD1 (6 bases). The V end was cut by 4 bases, the J end by 7 bases, with 18 bases between. The germline V gene has CDR1 SGHRS and CDR2 YFSETQ. This CDR3 is 15 amino acids long. The DNA of the CDR3 is TGCGCCAGCAGCCGGACAAGGGGGATAGGTAATGAGCAGTTCTTC. Translated, it gives CASSRTRGIGNEQFF.

This clonotype was recorded many times. This sequence joins TRBV2 and TRBJ2-5; the D gene is possibly TRBD1 (6 bases). Per germline, CDR1 SNHLY and CDR2 FYNNEI. The V end was cut by 6 bases, the J end by 1 base, with 12 bases between. The CDR3 has 14 residues. The CDR3, as DNA: TGTGCCAGCAGCCTGGACAGAGCCCAAGAGACCCAGTACTTC. This gives the protein CASSLDRAQETQYF.

On this clonotype itself: A read error may account for a junction end that differs from germline. The V gene is TRBV6-5, the J gene TRBJ2-3; D gene uncertain. Germline V gives CDR1 MNHEY, CDR2 SVGAGI. The CDR3 length is 11 residues. The CDR3 region has the DNA TGTGCCTGCAGTGACCCACATACGCAGTATTTT. As protein: CACSDPHTQYF.

This clonotype was detected ten times or more. The chain links TRBV12-3 or TRBV12-4 to TRBJ1-2; D not certain. The CDR3 consists of 16 residues. Trimming pared 6 bases from V and 0 bases from J, leaving 17 bases between. The CDR3 DNA reads TGTGCCAGCAGCTCCCCTTTTCCAGGCTCTAACTATGGCTACACCTTC. It yields the protein CASSSPFPGSNYGYTF.

This clonotype was counted only a few times. In DNA, the CDR3 is TGTGCCAGCAGCTTCGAGGGGACCAGCTCTGGAAACACCATATATTTT. Translating gives CASSFEGTSSGNTIYF. The genes are TRBV7-6 and TRBJ1-3, with D tentatively TRBD1 (5 bases). Trimming cost V 3 bases and J 0 bases, with 12 bases left between them. The CDR3 is 16 amino acids. CDR1 is SGHVS, CDR2 FNYEAQ, per germline.

This chain links TRBV7-2 with TRBJ1-6; D is unresolved. Germline V gene lookup returns CDR1 SGHTA and CDR2 FQGNSA. The CDR3 length is 13 residues. The ends were cut back, 3 bases at V and 9 bases at J, with 9 bases in the middle. The CDR3 region is CASSFLGSSPLHF. CDR3 DNA sequence: TGTGCCAGCAGCTTCTTAGGGAGTTCACCCCTCCACTTT.

This clonotype was counted between two and nine times. The chain couples TRBV30 to TRBJ2-2; D could derive from TRBD1 or TRBD2 (5 bases each). CDR3 length: 13 residues. Germline V gene sequence: CDR1 GTSNPN, CDR2 SVGIG (reference sequence). Trimming removed 8 bases from V and 2 bases from J, with 12 bases in between. DNA of the CDR3: TGTGCCCGAGGGGTGGATAACACCGGGGAGCTGTTTTTT. It is translated as CARGVDNTGELFF.

This clonotype was detected only a few times. V gene TRBV28 combines with J gene TRBJ1-5, with unresolved D. Germline V gene lookup returns CDR1 MDHEN and CDR2 SYDVKM. This CDR3 contains 12 residues. Trimming took off 4 bases at V and 7 bases at J, with 8 bases between the two ends. CDR3 sequence (DNA): TGTGCCAGCAGTTCGGCGACACAGCCCCAGCATTTT. Translating it yields CASSSATQPQHF.

The chain employs TRBV3-1 and TRBJ2-1; the match to TRBD1 covers 9 bases. Germline CDR1 and CDR2: LGHDT and YNNKEL (reference sequence). V trimming: 3 bases; J trimming: 5 bases; junction bases outside the gene matches: 8. The CDR3 has 16 amino acids. The CDR3 nucleotides are TGTGCCAGCAGCCACCCTCAGGGACAGGGTCACAATGAGCAGTTCTTC. As protein: CASSHPQGQGHNEQFF.

The rearrangement joins TRBV11-2 to TRBJ2-1, with 7 nucleotides matching TRBD1. The CDR3 extends over 13 amino acids. Germline V gene data show CDR1 as SGHAT and CDR2 as FQNNGV. The V segment lost 4 bases and the J segment 10 bases; nucleotides outside the gene matches: 7. Here the CDR3 DNA reads TGTGCCAGCAGCTCAGCACGAGGGGGCGAGCAGTTCTTC. Amino acid sequence: CASSSARGGEQFF. Filled out from reference TRBV11-2 and TRBJ2-1, the complete variable domain reads EAGVAQSPRYKIIEKRQSVAFWCNPISGHATLYWYQQILGQGPKLLIQFQNNGVVDDSQLPKDRFSAERLKGVDSTLKIQPAKLEDSAVYLCASSSARGGEQFFGPGTRLTVL.

This clonotype occurred many times. The chain recombines TRBV18 with TRBJ2-2; D is unclear. This CDR3 comprises 16 residues. Per germline, CDR1 KGHSH and CDR2 LQKENI. Trimming took 2 bases from V and 4 from J, leaving 14 bases between them. DNA of the CDR3: TGTGCCAGCTCACCATCACGGCCAACGACCACCGGGGAGCTGTTTTTT. Protein: CASSPSRPTTTGELFF.

The J gene is TRBJ2-7, the V gene TRBV7-9; D is unclear. The CDR3 is 14 residues long. V was cut by 5 bases and J by 2 bases, with 13 bases left in between. Germline CDR1 SEHNR, CDR2 FQNEAQ (reference sequence). The DNA of the CDR3 is TGTGCCAGCAGCCATAGCAGGAGCGCCTACGAGCAGTACTTC. As protein: CASSHSRSAYEQYF.

The chain joins TRBV20-1 to TRBJ2-3; no clear D gene. Germline V gives CDR1 DFQATT, CDR2 SNEGSKA (reference sequence). CDR3 length: 13 amino acids. Trimming took 8 bases from V and 2 from J, leaving 14 bases between them. The CDR3 nucleotides read TGCAGTCTGGTCCGAGATTTCACAGATACGCAGTATTTT. Translating gives CSLVRDFTDTQYF.

Many counts were recorded for this clonotype. The rearrangement joins TRBV12-5 to TRBJ1-3; D unresolved. V dropped 6 bases and J dropped 0 bases, with 9 bases sitting between them. From germline, CDR1 is LGHNT and CDR2 FRNRAP. The CDR3 has 14 residues. The CDR3 sequence: CASGTPSSGNTIYF. The CDR3 region has the DNA TGTGCTAGTGGCACACCGAGCTCTGGAAACACCATATATTTT.